In this sample, the clone carrying this T cell receptor (beta chain) turned up many times. The CDR3 extends over 15 amino acids. Germline CDR1 and CDR2: MNHNS and SASEGT. V dropped 6 bases and J dropped 4 bases, with 16 bases sitting between them. TCRdb fed the 5' RACE reads into MiXCR, producing one record per CDR3 protein. The sample contains roughly 29,000 distinct CDR3 sequences, approximately 4.2% of which appear only once. The record originates from a study of early T cells in non-severe SARS-CoV-2 infection. Sequencing was carried out using whole blood. J is TRBJ1-5 and V is TRBV6-1; D ambiguous. The receptor was derived from an adult who was a healthcare worker with PCR-confirmed SARS-CoV-2 infection or an uninfected control (not recorded which). CDR3 residues: CASSLMTGFNQPQHF. The CDR3 DNA follows: TGTGCCAGCAGCCTAATGACGGGTTTTAATCAGCCCCAGCATTTT.